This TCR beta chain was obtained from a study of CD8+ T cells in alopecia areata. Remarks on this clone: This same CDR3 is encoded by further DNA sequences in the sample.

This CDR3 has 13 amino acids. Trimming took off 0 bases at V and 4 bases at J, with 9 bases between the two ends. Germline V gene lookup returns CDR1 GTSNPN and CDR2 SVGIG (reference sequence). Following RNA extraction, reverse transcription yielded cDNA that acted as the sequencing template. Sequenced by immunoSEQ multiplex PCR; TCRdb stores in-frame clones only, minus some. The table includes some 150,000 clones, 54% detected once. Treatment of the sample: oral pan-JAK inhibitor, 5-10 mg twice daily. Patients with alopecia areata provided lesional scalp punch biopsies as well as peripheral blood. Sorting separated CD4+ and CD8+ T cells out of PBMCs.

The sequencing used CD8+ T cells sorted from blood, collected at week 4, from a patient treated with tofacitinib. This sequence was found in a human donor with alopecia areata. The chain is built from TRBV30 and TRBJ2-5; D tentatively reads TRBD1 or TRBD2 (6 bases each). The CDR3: CAWSVGGGETQYF. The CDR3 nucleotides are TGTGCCTGGAGTGTAGGAGGGGGAGAGACCCAGTACTTC.